A selection of T cell receptor beta chains follows, all from one sample in a study of CD8 T cells in Susac syndrome. TCRdb redid the calling of the immunoSEQ multiplex PCR reads with MiXCR, one entry per CDR3 protein. Of about 73,000 distinct CDR3 sequences listed, over 85% are singletons. Sequencing was carried out using CD8+ T cells from PBMCs. Source of these receptors: a human donor with multiple sclerosis. The conserved cysteine and the conserved F or W are not part of the CDR3 here.

TRBV4-1	TRBJ1-2	ASSQVRSVF
TRBV6-1	TRBJ2-2	ASSEGLAGTGELF
TRBV23-1	TRBJ1-4	ASSQGPTNEKLF
TRBV13	TRBJ1-1	ASSAMNTEAF
TRBV4-3	TRBJ1-4	ASSQDLLQATNEKLF
TRBV29-1	TRBJ2-1	SGLGLAAAYNEQF
TRBV12-3/TRBV12-4	TRBJ1-1	ASSQPLARWRTEAF
TRBV27	TRBJ1-2	ASGSPGTNYGYT
TRBV7-2	TRBJ2-3	ASSLIELDTQY
TRBV4-3	TRBJ2-7	ASSQEVGVYEQY
TRBV5-4	TRBJ2-3	ASSVGTGESTDTQY
TRBV9	TRBJ1-1	ASSVAGPTEAF
TRBV5-1	TRBJ1-1	ASSLADGTEAF
TRBV29-1	TRBJ2-7	SVRDSSYEQY
TRBV4-1	TRBJ2-1	ASSPQLAGANNEQF
TRBV12-5	TRBJ2-7	ASGSTLPGTGGLNEQY
TRBV9	TRBJ2-2	ASSVGGANTGELF
TRBV11-2	TRBJ2-7	ASSAALANEQY
TRBV13	TRBJ2-5	ASSLASGETQY
TRBV7-6	TRBJ1-1	ASSLADTSRGTEAF
TRBV14	TRBJ2-1	ASSQDTRLGSYNEQF
TRBV12-3/TRBV12-4	TRBJ2-7	ASSPTGSEQY
TRBV30	TRBJ2-3	ASRGSAGGPSGTDTQY
TRBV7-6	TRBJ1-1	ASSLERDILEAF
TRBV25-1	TRBJ1-2	ASSDPKQGADYGYT
TRBV19	TRBJ1-1	ASSPGQLNTEAF
TRBV24-1	TRBJ2-3	ATSDLEDTQY
TRBV5-6	TRBJ1-5	ASSFSGINQPQH
TRBV7-2	TRBJ2-7	ASSPRSSYEQY
TRBV7-9	TRBJ2-3	ASSLVTRGDTQY
TRBV30	TRBJ1-1	AWSVGAGTPMNTEAF
TRBV5-4	TRBJ2-7	ASSPFSGRTPREQY
TRBV6-2/TRBV6-3	TRBJ2-1	ASSSDHRGRPGWDEQF
TRBV12-3/TRBV12-4	TRBJ2-7	ASSFHRLGGELSYEQY
TRBV29-1	TRBJ2-5	SVAARFPQETQY
TRBV3-1	TRBJ1-1	ASSQEGGWRNTEAF
TRBV6-5	TRBJ1-1	ASSYATEAF
TRBV4-2	TRBJ2-5	ASSQEEGLANQETQY
TRBV12-3/TRBV12-4	TRBJ2-5	ASSFAPSAGGGETQY
TRBV12-3/TRBV12-4	TRBJ2-5	ASSLGNLPQY
TRBV29-1	TRBJ2-1	SAPRTDNEQF
TRBV27	TRBJ1-5	ASSLTGQGAQPQH
TRBV12-3/TRBV12-4	TRBJ1-1	ASSLTTGNTEAF
TRBV7-8	TRBJ1-1	ASSLPTLMAGTEAF
TRBV6-1	TRBJ1-1	ASSEVMGVAEAF
TRBV19	TRBJ2-7	ASSTGLWREQY
TRBV29-1	TRBJ2-7	SVQGAHGYEQY
TRBV12-3/TRBV12-4	TRBJ1-2	ASSPDRRGYT
TRBV5-1	TRBJ2-2	ASSLGQGGTGELF
TRBV7-9	TRBJ2-1	ASSYGMGEQF
TRBV6-2/TRBV6-3	TRBJ1-1	ASSYMVGVDTEVF
TRBV30	TRBJ1-2	AWLQQGLTNYGYT